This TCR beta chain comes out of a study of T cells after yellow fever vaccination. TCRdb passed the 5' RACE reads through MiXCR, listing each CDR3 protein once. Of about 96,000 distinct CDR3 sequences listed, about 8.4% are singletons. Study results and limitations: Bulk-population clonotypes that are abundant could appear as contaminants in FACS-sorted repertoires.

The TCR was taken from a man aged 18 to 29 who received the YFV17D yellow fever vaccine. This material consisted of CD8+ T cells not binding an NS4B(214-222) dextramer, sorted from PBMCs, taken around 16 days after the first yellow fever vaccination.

Here the CDR3 reads CASSEGAARGNFPSPLHF. DNA for the CDR3: TGTGCCAGCAGTGAGGGGGCAGCGAGGGGTAATTTTCCTTCACCCCTCCACTTT. The chain is built from TRBV2 and TRBJ1-6; possible D gene TRBD1, 6 bases. The V end was cut by 3 bases, the J end by 9 bases, with 24 bases between. The V gene's germline CDR1 is SNHLY and CDR2 FYNNEI. This CDR3 region has 18 residues.